Listed here are 17 T cell receptor beta chains from one sample, sequenced in a study of shared T cell receptors in the human thymus. TCRdb keeps only in-frame clones here, not all; method: immunoSEQ multiplex PCR. This table has hundreds of thousands of clones, 85% to 90% appearing once. These data were also reused for a study on human thymus T cells.

The specimen sequenced was thymocytes. The receptors shown here come from a boy younger than two with a congenital heart defect.

The chain uses TRBV27 and TRBJ2-7, with D unresolved. Trimming stripped 6 bases from V and 3 bases from J, with 12 bases between. CDR1 and CDR2 from the germline V gene are MNHEY and SMNVEV (reference sequence). The CDR3 spans 13 residues. In nucleotides, the CDR3 is TGTGCCAGCAGGCCCCTCGGTATCTACGAGCAGTACTTC. This translates into CASRPLGIYEQYF.

The rearrangement uses TRBV4-1 and TRBJ2-7; the match to TRBD1 covers 8 bases. V trimming: 2 bases; J trimming: 7 bases; junction bases outside the gene matches: 13. Per the germline V gene, CDR1 is MGHRA and CDR2 is YSYEKL. The CDR3 has 16 residues. The CDR3 protein is CASSQKTGQAEREQYF. In DNA form, the CDR3 reads TGCGCCAGCAGCCAAAAAACGGGACAGGCAGAAAGGGAGCAGTACTTC.

J is TRBJ1-4 and V is TRBV7-9; the D is unclear. V was clipped by 1 base and J by 10 bases, with 13 bases between them. There are 14 residues in the CDR3. CDR1 is SEHNR and CDR2 is FQNEAQ in the germline V gene (reference sequence). In nucleotides, the CDR3 is TGTGCCAGCAGCTTAGACGCTCCTTCGGTAAAACTGTTTTTT. This translates into CASSLDAPSVKLFF.

The rearrangement joins TRBV7-9 to TRBJ2-1; 8 bases map to TRBD2. This CDR3 has 16 amino acids. The V gene end was trimmed by 8 bases and the J gene end by 7 bases; junction bases not matched to a gene: 16. Germline V gives CDR1 SEHNR, CDR2 FQNEAQ (reference sequence). In nucleotides, the CDR3 is TGTGCCAGCGCCGACTACCGCGGGGGGAGGGGAAATGAGCAGTTCTTC. Amino acid sequence: CASADYRGGRGNEQFF.

This chain uses TRBV6-5 with TRBJ2-1; 9 bases agree with TRBD1. This CDR3 is 15 amino acids long. V dropped 3 bases and J dropped 9; count of bases not matched to a gene: 9. CDR1 is MNHEY, CDR2 SVGAGI, per germline. The CDR3 is CASSYGDRDRGEQFF. DNA of the CDR3: TGTGCCAGCAGTTATGGGGACAGGGATCGTGGTGAGCAGTTCTTC.

V usage is TRBV6-1 and J usage is TRBJ2-5; 8 nucleotides match TRBD2. CDR3 length: 16 residues. Looked up from germline, CDR1 is MNHNS and CDR2 is SASEGT. V gave up 2 bases and J gave up 9 bases; unmatched junction bases: 14. CDR3: CASSESLSGGPSPQYF. The CDR3, as DNA: TGTGCCAGCAGTGAATCCCTTTCGGGAGGGCCCTCGCCCCAGTACTTC.

The chain is built from TRBV4-1 and TRBJ2-1; 11 bases map to TRBD2. Losses at the gene ends were 0 bases for V and 5 bases for J; bases not matched to a gene: 6. Germline-derived CDR1 and CDR2 are MGHRA and YSYEKL. The CDR3 spans 17 residues. The CDR3: CASSQDGSGRAHNEQFF. The DNA of the CDR3 is TGCGCCAGCAGCCAAGATGGTAGCGGGAGGGCCCACAATGAGCAGTTCTTC.

The chain recombines TRBV4-1 with TRBJ2-2, with D possibly matching TRBD1 (5 bases). The CDR3 runs to 14 residues. The V end lost 5 bases, the J end lost 6 bases, and 13 bases lay between the germline ends. Germline assignment: CDR1 MGHRA and CDR2 YSYEKL. The CDR3 nucleotides read TGCGCCAGCAGCGGGGCCAGCGCGTCCGGGGAGCTGTTTTTT. This encodes CASSGASASGELFF.

The J gene is TRBJ2-2, the V gene TRBV27; TRBD1 aligns across 7 bases. Germline lookup yields CDR1 MNHEY and CDR2 SMNVEV (reference sequence). The CDR3 totals 15 residues. The V segment lost 3 bases and the J segment 3 bases; nucleotides outside the gene matches: 4. CDR3: CASSFYDRDTGELFF. CDR3 DNA sequence: TGTGCCAGCAGTTTCTATGACAGGGACACCGGGGAGCTGTTTTTT.

The count of this clone is one. The chain recombines TRBV13 with TRBJ2-7, with 8 bases that match TRBD2. The CDR3 loop spans 14 amino acids. J lost 4 bases, V lost 4 bases, and 6 bases had no gene match. CDR1 and CDR2 (germline): PRHDT, FYEKMQ (reference sequence). This CDR3 is CASSSPREGYEQYF. The CDR3 DNA follows: TGTGCCAGCAGCTCGCCTCGGGAGGGGTACGAGCAGTACTTC.

This chain links TRBV7-9 with TRBJ2-7; D call uncertain. Germline V gene data show CDR1 as SEHNR and CDR2 as FQNEAQ (reference sequence). CDR3 length equals 12 residues. V shed 4 bases and J shed 4 bases, with 8 bases lying between them. The DNA for the CDR3 is TGTGCCAGCAGCTATTTTGCGTACGAGCAGTACTTC. Protein sequence: CASSYFAYEQYF.

The count of this clone is one. The chain joins TRBV5-6 to TRBJ1-1, with D possibly matching TRBD1 (5 bases). This CDR3 contains 11 residues. The V gene lost 5 bases and the J gene lost 7 bases, with 9 bases spanning the gap. From germline, CDR1 is SGHDT and CDR2 YYEEEE. Here the CDR3 DNA reads TGTGCCAGCAGGCGGGGGTTTGAAGCTTTCTTT. Amino acid sequence: CASRRGFEAFF.

This rearrangement joins TRBV10-3 to TRBJ1-1, with 11 bases aligning to TRBD1. Germline CDR1 reads ENHRY; CDR2 reads SYGVKD. V lost 5 bases to trimming and J lost 5 bases; unmatched junction nucleotides: 7. The CDR3 is 15 amino acids. This CDR3 is CAISPDRGRRTEAFF. The DNA of the CDR3 is TGTGCCATCAGTCCGGACAGGGGGCGTAGGACTGAAGCTTTCTTT.

This clone was seen just once. This chain links TRBV4-3 with TRBJ2-7; maybe TRBD2 (5 bases). Germline V lookup: CDR1 LGHNA, CDR2 YSLEER. CDR3 length: 16 residues. Trimming cost V 0 bases and J 0 bases, with 12 bases left between them. CDR3 residues: CASSQEELGNSYEQYF. As DNA, the CDR3 is TGCGCCAGCAGCCAAGAAGAACTAGGGAACTCCTACGAGCAGTACTTC.

The sample holds one count of this clone. J is TRBJ2-1 and V is TRBV27; 9 bases map to TRBD2. J was trimmed by 2 bases and V by 2 bases; bases with no gene match: 1. The germline CDR1 and CDR2 sequences are MNHEY and SMNVEV (reference sequence). The CDR3 is 15 residues long. The CDR3 sequence: CASSLRTSAYNEQFF. CDR3 nucleotide sequence: TGTGCCAGCAGTTTAAGGACTAGCGCCTACAATGAGCAGTTCTTC.

The sample holds a few counts of this clone. Other nucleotide sequences in the sample specify the same CDR3. J is TRBJ2-1 and V is TRBV20-1, with 9 bases fitting TRBD2. J lost 10 bases, V lost 7 bases, and 2 bases had no gene match. In germline, CDR1 is DFQATT, CDR2 SNEGSKA (reference sequence). CDR3 size: 10 residues. Written as DNA, the CDR3 is TGCAGTGTAGCGGGAGACGAGCAGTTCTTC. Translated: CSVAGDEQFF.

CDR3 amino acids: CASSIGTGFTSYEQYF. The DNA for the CDR3 is TGTGCCAGTAGTATAGGGACAGGCTTTACCTCCTACGAGCAGTACTTC. The genes are TRBV19 and TRBJ2-7; 7 bases align to TRBD1. The CDR3 loop spans 16 amino acids. V shed 1 base, J shed 0 bases, and the junction held 6 bases outside the gene matches. CDR1 and CDR2 from the germline V gene are LNHDA and SQIVND (reference sequence).